Listed below are T cell receptor beta chains from one sample, sequenced in a study of blood T cell repertoires in COVID-19. TCRdb's table, derived via immunoSEQ multiplex PCR, lists solely in-frame clones and lacks some. The sample yields about 220,000 clones, more than 75% seen once. Sequenced sample: peripheral blood. These receptors all stem from a woman aged 25 to 39 who had recovered from COVID-19. The CDR3 runs from the conserved cysteine through the conserved F or W. D genes are given only for firm matches. Clone size is given for some rows only: seen once, a few or many times, or a class if the clone is expanded.

abundance	v_gene	d_gene	j_gene	CDR3nt	CDR3aa
.	TRBV30	.	TRBJ1-5	TGTGCCTGGAGGGCAGCCACAGGACAGCCCCAGCATTTT	CAWRAATGQPQHF
.	TRBV19	TRBD2	TRBJ2-4	TGTGCCAGTAGTACCTTGACTAGCGGGGGTTTAGCCAAAAACATTCAGTACTTC	CASSTLTSGGLAKNIQYF
once	TRBV9	TRBD2	TRBJ2-7	TGTGCCAGCAGCGTAGGGCTAGCGGGGGATGCGTACGAGCAGTACTTC	CASSVGLAGDAYEQYF
.	TRBV6-1	.	TRBJ2-7	TGTGCCAGCAGTGAAGCACCGGGTACCTACGAGCAGTACTTC	CASSEAPGTYEQYF
.	TRBV7-9	.	TRBJ2-1	TGTGCCAGCAGCTTAATCACCCCTACCCCCACGGGAAATGAGCAGTTCTTC	CASSLITPTPTGNEQFF
once	TRBV5-4	.	TRBJ2-2	TGTGCCAGCAGCTTGGGTAGCGGTAACACCGGGGAGCTGTTTTTT	CASSLGSGNTGELFF
.	TRBV7-6	.	TRBJ2-7	TGTGCCAGCAGCTTAGAATCTGGCCTAGCGAAAACCTACGAGCAGTACTTC	CASSLESGLAKTYEQYF
.	TRBV6-6	.	TRBJ1-2	TGTGCCACTAGCCCAGATTTTAACTATGGCTACACCTTC	CATSPDFNYGYTF
.	TRBV29-1	TRBD1	TRBJ1-1	TGCAGCGTTGAAGATCCGCGACAGGGGCGAACTGAAGCTTTCTTT	CSVEDPRQGRTEAFF
.	TRBV2	.	TRBJ1-2	TGTGCCAGCAGTGAATACTGGGACTTACTAGGAAATGGCTACACCTTC	CASSEYWDLLGNGYTF
.	TRBV6-5	.	TRBJ2-5	TGTGCCAGCAGTTACTCGGCCAGCCAAGAGACCCAGTACTTC	CASSYSASQETQYF
.	TRBV6-2/TRBV6-3	TRBD1	TRBJ1-1	TGTGCCAGCAGTTTCCCGATCCTTACAGGGGACCGGGGCACTGAAGCTTTCTTT	CASSFPILTGDRGTEAFF
few	TRBV2	TRBD2	TRBJ2-2	TGTGCCAGCAGAAGAACGGGGGGGCCTCCCGGGGAGCTGTTTTTT	CASRRTGGPPGELFF
.	TRBV2	TRBD1	TRBJ1-1	TGTGCCAACCTTCCCGGGACAGTGAACACTGAAGCTTTCTTT	CANLPGTVNTEAFF
.	TRBV7-3	.	TRBJ2-3	TGTGCCAGCAGCTTAGGTGGGGGCCTAGGAGATACGCAGTATTTT	CASSLGGGLGDTQYF
.	TRBV5-4	.	TRBJ1-2	TGTGCCAGCAGCTTGGCCGTATCCTATGGCTACACCTTC	CASSLAVSYGYTF
.	TRBV25-1	.	TRBJ1-2	TGTGCCAGCAGTGACGGGAGGGGATGGGTCTATGGCTACACCTTC	CASSDGRGWVYGYTF
once	TRBV5-6	.	TRBJ2-1	TGTGCCAGCAGCGGGGAACTAGATAGACAGTTCTTC	CASSGELDRQFF
.	TRBV5-1	.	TRBJ1-2	TGCGCCAGCAGCTTGGAAACCGGGTTTACCTATGGCTACACCTTC	CASSLETGFTYGYTF
.	TRBV12-3/TRBV12-4	TRBD1	TRBJ1-3	TGTGCCAGCAGGTCTACAGGGGGGAACACCATATATTTT	CASRSTGGNTIYF
.	TRBV7-2	TRBD2	TRBJ2-7	TGTGCCAGCGGATCCTCGGGACTAGCCCACGAGCAGTACTTC	CASGSSGLAHEQYF
.	TRBV6-5	TRBD2	TRBJ2-1	TGTGCCAGCAGTTACTTCGCGGGGGGGCCAGGGGAGCAGTTCTTC	CASSYFAGGPGEQFF